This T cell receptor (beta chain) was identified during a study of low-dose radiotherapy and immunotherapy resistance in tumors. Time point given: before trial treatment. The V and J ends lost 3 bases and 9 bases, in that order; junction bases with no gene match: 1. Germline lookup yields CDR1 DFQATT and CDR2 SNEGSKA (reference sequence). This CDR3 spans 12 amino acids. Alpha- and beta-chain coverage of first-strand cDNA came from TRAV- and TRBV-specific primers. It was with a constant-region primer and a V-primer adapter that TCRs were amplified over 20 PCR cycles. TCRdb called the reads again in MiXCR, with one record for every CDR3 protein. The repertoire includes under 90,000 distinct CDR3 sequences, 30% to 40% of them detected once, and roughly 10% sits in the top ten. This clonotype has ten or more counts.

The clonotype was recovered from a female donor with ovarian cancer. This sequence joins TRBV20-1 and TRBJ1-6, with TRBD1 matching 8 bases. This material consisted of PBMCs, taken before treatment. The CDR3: CSARTGASPLHF. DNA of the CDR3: TGCAGTGCTAGGACAGGGGCTTCACCCCTCCACTTT.